Listed here are 3 T cell receptor beta chains from one sample, sequenced in a study of shared clonotypes between healthy human individuals. Some clones are missing from TCRdb's copy, which holds only in-frame ones; the method was immunoSEQ multiplex PCR. The sample includes about 480,000 clones, 60% to 80% of them seen just once. Sequencing was done on a sample of PBMCs. These receptors were collected from a woman in her 40s in good health. Some clones in this sample may be carry-over from other donors' samples.

V is TRBV27 and J is TRBJ2-2; 7 nucleotides agree with TRBD2. With 2 bases clipped from V and 4 bases from J, the junction kept 1 base outside the gene matches. The CDR3 extends over 14 amino acids. The germline V gene has CDR1 MNHEY and CDR2 SMNVEV (reference sequence). The CDR3 loop reads CASSLSGITGELFF. The CDR3 DNA is TGTGCCAGCAGTTTAAGCGGGATCACCGGGGAGCTGTTTTTT.

This clone is a singleton in its sample. V and J are TRBV11-2 and TRBJ2-7; D gene ambiguous. Trimming removed 5 bases at V and 3 bases at J, with 29 bases between. The CDR3 loop spans 19 amino acids. The germline CDR1 and CDR2 sequences are SGHAT and FQNNGV. The CDR3 sequence is CASSPEVPTGLIWLYEQYF. The CDR3 DNA sequence: TGTGCCAGCAGCCCCGAGGTCCCGACTGGCCTAATTTGGCTCTACGAGCAGTACTTC. Based on the CDR3 plus reference TRBV11-2 and TRBJ2-7, the full variable domain is EAGVAQSPRYKIIEKRQSVAFWCNPISGHATLYWYQQILGQGPKLLIQFQNNGVVDDSQLPKDRFSAERLKGVDSTLKIQPAKLEDSAVYLCASSPEVPTGLIWLYEQYFGPGTRLTVT.

The chain employs TRBV7-6 and TRBJ2-7, with D maybe TRBD2 (6 bases). From germline, CDR1 is SGHVS and CDR2 FNYEAQ. This CDR3 region has 13 residues. The V end lost 5 bases, the J end lost 3 bases, and 11 bases lay between the germline ends. CDR3 region: CASSPGLLYEQYF. Here the CDR3 DNA reads TGTGCCAGCAGCCCGGGACTTCTCTACGAGCAGTACTTC.